Following are 31 T cell receptor beta chains from one sample sequenced in a study of blood T cell repertoires in COVID-19. Data came from immunoSEQ multiplex PCR; TCRdb stores just in-frame clones and leaves some out. The sample shows under 85,000 clones, around 90% of them seen only once. The sample was peripheral blood. The receptors come from a man aged 65 to 79 with acute or convalescent COVID-19.

V is TRBV5-1 and J is TRBJ2-3, with TRBD2 matching 9 bases. Per germline, CDR1 SGHRS and CDR2 YFSETQ. The CDR3 is 15 amino acids. V dropped 5 bases and J dropped 0; count of bases not matched to a gene: 4. As DNA, the CDR3 is TGCGCCAGCAGACGGAGCGGGGGGAGCACAGATACGCAGTATTTT. Translation: CASRRSGGSTDTQYF.

In this sample, this clone turned up a few times. The chain recombines TRBV9 with TRBJ1-5; TRBD1 matches at 8 bases. This CDR3 region has 14 residues. Germline trimming cut 3 bases from V and 6 bases from J; bases unmatched to any gene: 5. CDR1 and CDR2 from the germline V gene are SGDLS and YYNGEE. The CDR3 sequence: CASSAQGDRQPQHF. Here the CDR3 DNA reads TGTGCCAGCAGCGCACAGGGGGATCGTCAGCCCCAGCATTTT. Supplemented by reference TRBV9 and TRBJ1-5, the full variable domain reads DSGVTQTPKHLITATGQRVTLRCSPRSGDLSVYWYQQSLDQGLQFLIQYYNGEERAKGNILERFSAQQFPDLHSELNLSSLELGDSALYFCASSAQGDRQPQHFGDGTRLSIL.

The CDR3 here is CASSSRRDNQPQHF. CDR3 sequence (DNA): TGTGCCAGCAGTTCCCGACGGGACAATCAGCCCCAGCATTTT. The rearrangement links TRBV6-5 to TRBJ1-5; D is unresolved. The CDR3 is 14 amino acids. In germline, CDR1 is MNHEY, CDR2 SVGAGI. V was trimmed by 4 bases and J by 3 bases, leaving 10 bases between them.

This clone was counted once. The CDR3 coding sequence is TGTGCCAGCTCACAACAGGGCGGCTATGGCTACACCTTC. It codes for CASSQQGGYGYTF. This chain links TRBV18 with TRBJ1-2, with D possibly TRBD1 on 6 matching bases. V was shortened by 4 bases and J by 4 bases, with 10 bases between the two germline ends. The V gene's germline CDR1 is KGHSH and CDR2 LQKENI. This CDR3 has 13 amino acids. Drawing the rest from reference TRBV18 and TRBJ1-2, the complete variable domain is NAGVMQNPRHLVRRRGQEARLRCSPMKGHSHVYWYRQLPEEGLKFMVYLQKENIIDESGMPKERFSAEFPKEGPSILRIQQVVRGDSAAYFCASSQQGGYGYTFGSGTRLTVV.

This rearrangement joins TRBV6-6 to TRBJ2-1; TRBD2 is a possible D gene (6 bases). V was cut by 6 bases and J by 8 bases, with 14 bases left in between. The CDR3 has 13 amino acids. Germline V gene data show CDR1 as MNHNY and CDR2 as SVGAGI (reference sequence). The CDR3 coding sequence is TGTGCCAGCAGCCCCCAACTAGCATATGAGCAGTTCTTC. Encoded protein: CASSPQLAYEQFF.

The chain couples TRBV7-6 to TRBJ2-2; D might be TRBD1 (5 bases). V shed 0 bases and J shed 0 bases, with 17 bases lying between them. This CDR3 has 19 residues. Germline V gene sequence: CDR1 SGHVS, CDR2 FNYEAQ. CDR3 in amino acids: CASSLAGYRGKTNTGELFF. CDR3 coding DNA: TGTGCCAGCAGCTTAGCTGGTTATAGGGGAAAAACGAACACCGGGGAGCTGTTTTTT.

This clone was seen a single time. V gene TRBV7-2 combines with J gene TRBJ2-7, with a weak D call TRBD2 (6 bases). The V and J ends lost 5 bases and 3 bases respectively, with 14 bases between them. The CDR3 extends over 14 amino acids. Germline V gene sequence: CDR1 SGHTA, CDR2 FQGNSA. This CDR3 is CASSPLGDFYEQYF. The CDR3 DNA reads as TGTGCCAGCAGCCCGCTAGGGGACTTCTACGAGCAGTACTTC.

The rearrangement uses TRBV30 and TRBJ2-3; 10 bases line up with TRBD2. Germline CDR1 reads GTSNPN; CDR2 reads SVGIG (reference sequence). CDR3 size: 16 residues. The V gene end was trimmed by 0 bases and the J gene end by 7 bases; junction bases not matched to a gene: 10. The CDR3, as DNA: TGTGCCTGGAGTGTACTTAGAGCGGGAGGGCCGAATACGCAGTATTTT. This codes for CAWSVLRAGGPNTQYF.

The chain joins TRBV28 to TRBJ2-1; TRBD2 agrees at 8 bases. CDR3 length equals 16 residues. J lost 3 bases, V lost 5 bases, and 9 bases had no gene match. Germline V CDR1 and CDR2: MDHEN, SYDVKM. CDR3 protein: CASSPSTGGGYNEQFF. For the CDR3, the DNA is TGTGCCAGCAGTCCCTCAACGGGAGGGGGCTACAATGAGCAGTTCTTC.

CDR3 coding DNA: TGTGCCAGCAGCTTGGACCCGGCGGCTAATGAAAAACTGTTTTTT. It encodes CASSLDPAANEKLFF. The genes are TRBV5-4 and TRBJ1-4; no firm D call. The CDR3 runs 15 residues. Germline CDR1 and CDR2: SGHNT and YYREEE (reference sequence). Deletions cut 0 bases from V and 3 bases from J, with 9 bases between.

V is TRBV28 and J is TRBJ2-1, with 7 bases matching TRBD2. The CDR3 extends over 15 amino acids. J lost 0 bases, V lost 5 bases, and 4 bases had no gene match. Germline loops: CDR1 MDHEN, CDR2 SYDVKM. The CDR3 DNA reads TGTGCCAGCAGTCCCTCGGGGGGCTCCTACAATGAGCAGTTCTTC. This gives the protein CASSPSGGSYNEQFF.

J is TRBJ1-5 and V is TRBV19, with TRBD1 matching 9 bases. Trimming removed 1 base from V and 2 bases from J; junction bases left unmatched: 9. CDR3 length equals 18 residues. CDR1 is LNHDA and CDR2 is SQIVND in the germline V gene (reference sequence). The CDR3 DNA sequence: TGTGCCAGTAGTATAGGCCTACTGACAGGGGGTGGCAATCAGCCCCAGCATTTT. It translates to CASSIGLLTGGGNQPQHF. Supplemented by reference TRBV19 and TRBJ1-5, the full variable domain reads DGGITQSPKYLFRKEGQNVTLSCEQNLNHDAMYWYRQDPGQGLRLIYYSQIVNDFQKGDIAEGYSVSREKKESFPLTVTSAQKNPTAFYLCASSIGLLTGGGNQPQHFGDGTRLSIL.

This clone was picked up one time. This chain joins TRBV6-5 and TRBJ2-7; 8 bases map to TRBD2. Germline V lookup: CDR1 MNHEY, CDR2 SVGAGI. The CDR3 runs 13 residues. V lost 5 bases, J lost 0 bases, and 0 bases stayed unmatched. CDR3 region: CASSTSGSYEQYF. The CDR3 DNA follows: TGTGCCAGCAGTACTAGCGGCTCCTACGAGCAGTACTTC.

This chain connects TRBV4-1 to TRBJ2-3; 7 bases are shared with TRBD1. Germline V gene data show CDR1 as MGHRA and CDR2 as YSYEKL. The CDR3 has 15 amino acids. The V and J ends lost 6 bases and 4 bases, in that order; junction bases with no gene match: 10. This chain's CDR3 is CASRTGQDWADTQYF. The CDR3 region has the DNA TGCGCCAGCAGAACCGGACAGGACTGGGCAGATACGCAGTATTTT.

The chain recombines TRBV15 with TRBJ2-5; 11 positions match TRBD1. In germline, CDR1 is LNHNV, CDR2 YYDKDF (reference sequence). The CDR3 consists of 16 residues. The V gene end was trimmed by 0 bases and the J gene end by 4 bases; junction bases not matched to a gene: 4. In DNA form, the CDR3 reads TGTGCCACCAGCAGAGATGGCGGGACAGGGGGAGAGACCCAGTACTTC. Protein product: CATSRDGGTGGETQYF.

V is TRBV7-2 and J is TRBJ2-7; 10 nucleotides align to TRBD2. The CDR3 covers 14 residues. The V gene end was trimmed by 4 bases and the J gene end by 7 bases; junction bases not matched to a gene: 7. Germline V CDR1 and CDR2: SGHTA, FQGNSA. The CDR3 DNA is TGTGCCAGCAGCTCCCTAGCGGGGGTCGGGGAGCAGTACTTC. This sequence encodes CASSSLAGVGEQYF.

The V and J genes are TRBV5-5 and TRBJ2-7; 10 nucleotides agree with TRBD2. The germline V gene has CDR1 SGHKS and CDR2 YYEKEE (reference sequence). V was pared by 3 bases and J by 0 bases, with 12 bases of the junction left unmatched. The CDR3 is 18 residues long. This CDR3 is CASSWELGTSASSYEQYF. The DNA of the CDR3 is TGTGCCAGCAGCTGGGAGTTGGGGACTAGCGCGAGCTCCTACGAGCAGTACTTC.

The V gene is TRBV4-1, the J gene TRBJ2-7; D possibly corresponds to TRBD2 (5 bases). V dropped 1 base and J dropped 3 bases, with 13 bases sitting between them. The CDR3 loop spans 15 amino acids. Germline V lookup: CDR1 MGHRA, CDR2 YSYEKL. The CDR3 nucleotides are TGCGCCAGCAGCCAAGGTTTAGCGCGCCTCTACGAGCAGTACTTC. Encoded protein: CASSQGLARLYEQYF.

The rearrangement joins TRBV2 to TRBJ1-5, with unresolved D. The length of the CDR3 is 13 residues. With 6 bases removed from V and 2 bases from J, the gap between germline ends came to 8 bases. Germline CDR1 reads SNHLY; CDR2 reads FYNNEI. The CDR3 protein is CASRAYGNQPQHF. The CDR3 DNA is TGTGCCAGCAGAGCGTACGGCAATCAGCCCCAGCATTTT. Supplemented by reference TRBV2 and TRBJ1-5, the full variable domain reads EPEVTQTPSHQVTQMGQEVILRCVPISNHLYFYWYRQILGQKVEFLVSFYNNEISEKSEIFDDQFSVERPDGSNFTLKIRSTKLEDSAMYFCASRAYGNQPQHFGDGTRLSIL.

The chain recombines TRBV7-2 with TRBJ1-1; 7 nucleotides line up with TRBD1. The length of the CDR3 is 16 residues. Germline assignment: CDR1 SGHTA and CDR2 FQGNSA. V lost 5 bases and J lost 3; bases outside the gene matches: 12. CDR3 DNA sequence: TGTGCCAGCAGCCTAGGACAGGCCACGGGATACACTGAAGCTTTCTTT. This gives the protein CASSLGQATGYTEAFF.

This sequence joins TRBV5-1 and TRBJ2-3, with TRBD1 identical over 7 bases. The V gene end was trimmed by 4 bases and the J gene end by 0 bases; junction bases not matched to a gene: 5. The CDR3 covers 15 residues. Germline V gives CDR1 SGHRS, CDR2 YFSETQ. The CDR3 DNA follows: TGCGCCAGCAGCATACAGGGGCAGAGCACAGATACGCAGTATTTT. Its protein is CASSIQGQSTDTQYF. Filled out from reference TRBV5-1 and TRBJ2-3, the complete variable domain reads KAGVTQTPRYLIKTRGQQVTLSCSPISGHRSVSWYQQTPGQGLQFLFEYFSETQRNKGNFPGRFSGRQFSNSRSEMNVSTLELGDSALYLCASSIQGQSTDTQYFGPGTRLTVL.

The chain links TRBV18 to TRBJ2-7; no clear D. V gave up 2 bases and J gave up 0 bases, with 5 bases separating them. This CDR3 spans 13 amino acids. Germline assignment: CDR1 KGHSH and CDR2 LQKENI. The CDR3 protein is CASSPFSSYEQYF. The CDR3 DNA reads TGTGCCAGCTCACCATTCAGCTCCTACGAGCAGTACTTC.

The chain links TRBV19 to TRBJ2-1; D not resolved. CDR1 is LNHDA and CDR2 is SQIVND in the germline V gene (reference sequence). Between the trimmed V and J ends, which lost 5 bases and 7 bases, there was a span of 9 bases. The CDR3 is 12 amino acids. This chain's CDR3 is CASSGETNEQFF. DNA for the CDR3: TGTGCCAGTAGTGGAGAGACGAATGAGCAGTTCTTC.

V is TRBV11-2 and J is TRBJ2-2, with TRBD1 matching over 7 bases. Looked up from germline, CDR1 is SGHAT and CDR2 is FQNNGV. V was pared by 8 bases and J by 4 bases, with 7 bases of the junction left unmatched. The CDR3 contains 14 residues. The CDR3 coding sequence is TGTGCCAGCGGGTTCAGGGGGATCACCGGGGAGCTGTTTTTT. This translates into CASGFRGITGELFF. The full variable domain, completed using reference TRBV11-2 and TRBJ2-2, is EAGVAQSPRYKIIEKRQSVAFWCNPISGHATLYWYQQILGQGPKLLIQFQNNGVVDDSQLPKDRFSAERLKGVDSTLKIQPAKLEDSAVYLCASGFRGITGELFFGEGSRLTVL.

This clone came up a few times. The chain is built from TRBV3-1 (or the pseudogene TRBV3-2) and TRBJ2-2; 13 bases line up with TRBD2. In germline, CDR1 is LGHDT, CDR2 YNNKEL (reference sequence). The CDR3 totals 17 residues. V was clipped by 1 base and J by 5 bases; unmatched bases: 4. CDR3 protein: CASSQGGLAGMTGELFF. Here the CDR3 DNA reads TGTGCCAGCAGCCAAGGGGGACTAGCGGGAATGACCGGGGAGCTGTTTTTT.

J is TRBJ1-5 and V is TRBV19; TRBD1 matches at 12 bases. The trim removed 9 bases at V and 0 bases at J, leaving 15 bases unmatched. Germline loops: CDR1 LNHDA, CDR2 SQIVND (reference sequence). CDR3 length equals 19 residues. CDR3 amino acids: CASDSTGTGGYFSNQPQHF. For the CDR3, the DNA is TGTGCCAGCGATAGTACCGGGACAGGGGGCTATTTTAGCAATCAGCCCCAGCATTTT.

The rearrangement uses TRBV7-2 and TRBJ2-7; 9 nucleotides agree with TRBD2. CDR1 is SGHTA, CDR2 FQGNSA, per germline. J gave up 7 bases and V 4 bases, and 8 bases lay outside the gene matches. The CDR3 extends over 14 amino acids. The DNA for the CDR3 is TGTGCCAGCAGCTCGACTAGCGGTTCGTCAGAGCAGTACTTC. Amino acids: CASSSTSGSSEQYF.

The chain combines TRBV28 with TRBJ1-5; 10 bases fit TRBD1. CDR1 MDHEN and CDR2 SYDVKM come from the germline V gene. The CDR3 covers 14 residues. Germline trimming cut 6 bases from V and 6 bases from J; bases unmatched to any gene: 5. CDR3 loop: CASRGQGRGQPQHF. DNA for the CDR3: TGTGCCAGCAGGGGACAGGGGAGGGGTCAGCCCCAGCATTTT.

The genes are TRBV3-1 (or the pseudogene TRBV3-2) and TRBJ1-4; the D gene is possibly TRBD1 (5 bases). Trimming cost V 4 bases and J 1 base, with 10 bases left between them. The CDR3 runs 15 residues. CDR1 LGHDT and CDR2 YNNKEL come from the germline V gene (reference sequence). The CDR3 sequence is CASSPWGGTNEKLFF. CDR3 DNA: TGTGCCAGCAGCCCATGGGGGGGAACTAATGAAAAACTGTTTTTT.

This clone was seen only a few times. The chain couples TRBV27 to TRBJ2-1, with TRBD1 matching over 7 bases. The CDR3 runs to 16 residues. The trim removed 4 bases at V and 7 bases at J, leaving 13 bases unmatched. Germline CDR1 reads MNHEY; CDR2 reads SMNVEV (reference sequence). CDR3 in DNA: TGTGCCAGCAGTTCCCACAGGGGATGGACAGGTAATGAGCAGTTCTTC. Its translation is CASSSHRGWTGNEQFF.

J is TRBJ2-1 and V is TRBV10-1; tentatively, D is TRBD2 (7 bases). The CDR3 runs 16 residues. V lost 0 bases, J lost 2 bases, and 11 bases lay in between. Germline V gene lookup returns CDR1 WNHNN and CDR2 SYGVQD (reference sequence). The CDR3 here is CASSESGGPPYNEQFF. The DNA for the CDR3 is TGCGCCAGCAGTGAGTCGGGGGGGCCCCCCTACAATGAGCAGTTCTTC.